A few counts support the clone carrying this T cell receptor beta chain. Its antigen is currently unknown. The CDR3 is 16 residues long. Germline V CDR1 and CDR2: LGHNA, YSLEER. Germline trimming cut 0 bases from V and 7 bases from J; bases unmatched to any gene: 9. The record originates from a study of response to subunit inactivated influenza vaccine. Broader study findings: With each seasonal influenza vaccination, the authors suggested, few new T cells are recruited.

MiXCR, run by TCRdb on the RT-PCR reads, gives a single entry per CDR3 protein. The table records approximately 520,000 distinct CDR3 sequences, less than 30% of them present only once. This sequence joins TRBV4-3 and TRBJ2-4, with TRBD1 identical over 7 bases. Sample: CD4+ T cells sorted from PBMCs, taken approximately 5 days after vaccination. This receptor was obtained from a man aged 50 to 60 who received an inactivated influenza vaccine. CDR3 coding DNA: TGCGCCAGCAGCCAAGATCCGCGACAGGGATGGAACATTCAGTACTTC. This sequence encodes CASSQDPRQGWNIQYF.